This T cell receptor beta chain originates from a study of shared clonotypes between healthy human individuals. Study-level findings and limits: Several donors had 4% to 6.5% of their naive CD4 clonotypes in common.

This clone was counted a single time. Its antigen is not known. Naive CD4+ cells were CD45RA-selected; the remaining cells were memory. The CDR3 length is 15 residues. The V gene end was trimmed by 6 bases and the J gene end by 3 bases; junction bases not matched to a gene: 10. The germline V gene has CDR1 LNHDA and CDR2 SQIVND (reference sequence). The input for sorted-subset replicate PCRs was about 200 ng DNA, around 27,000 T cell genomes. Per the original data handling: ImmunoSEQ output held junction-only sequences without quality scores, so filtering differed. Profiled with immunoSEQ multiplex PCR; TCRdb holds only in-frame clones, not every one. V, J and clone size derive from that table, while D and trimming were established from the DNA sequence. Altogether about a million clones are present, about three quarters being singletons, with the ten largest covering 1.4%.

The chain carries TRBV19 and TRBJ1-2; 7 nucleotides line up with TRBD1. The clonotype originates from a man younger than 35 in good health. The sample comprised memory CD4+ T cells sorted from blood. Subset indicated: CD45RA-negative fraction. CDR3: CASSPTGPMDYGYTF. The DNA of the CDR3 is TGTGCCAGTAGCCCGACAGGGCCCATGGACTATGGCTACACCTTC. The full variable domain, rest sourced from reference TRBV19 and TRBJ1-2, is DGGITQSPKYLFRKEGQNVTLSCEQNLNHDAMYWYRQDPGQGLRLIYYSQIVNDFQKGDIAEGYSVSREKKESFPLTVTSAQKNPTAFYLCASSPTGPMDYGYTFGSGTRLTVV.